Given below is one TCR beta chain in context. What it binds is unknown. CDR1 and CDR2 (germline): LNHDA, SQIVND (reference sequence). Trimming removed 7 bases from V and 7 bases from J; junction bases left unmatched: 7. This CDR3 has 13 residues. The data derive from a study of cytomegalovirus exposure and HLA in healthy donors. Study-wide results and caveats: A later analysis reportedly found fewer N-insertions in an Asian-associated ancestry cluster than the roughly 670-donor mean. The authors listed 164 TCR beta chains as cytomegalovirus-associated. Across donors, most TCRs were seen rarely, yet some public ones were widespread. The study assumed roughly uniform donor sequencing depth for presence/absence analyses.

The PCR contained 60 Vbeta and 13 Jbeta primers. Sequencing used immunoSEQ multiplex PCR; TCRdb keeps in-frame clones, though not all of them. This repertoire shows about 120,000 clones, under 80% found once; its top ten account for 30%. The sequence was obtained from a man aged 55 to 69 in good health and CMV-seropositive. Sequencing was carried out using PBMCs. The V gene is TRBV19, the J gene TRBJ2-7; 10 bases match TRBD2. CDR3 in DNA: TGTGCCAGTAAAGGAGCGGGAGGGAGTGAGCAGTACTTC. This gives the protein CASKGAGGSEQYF.